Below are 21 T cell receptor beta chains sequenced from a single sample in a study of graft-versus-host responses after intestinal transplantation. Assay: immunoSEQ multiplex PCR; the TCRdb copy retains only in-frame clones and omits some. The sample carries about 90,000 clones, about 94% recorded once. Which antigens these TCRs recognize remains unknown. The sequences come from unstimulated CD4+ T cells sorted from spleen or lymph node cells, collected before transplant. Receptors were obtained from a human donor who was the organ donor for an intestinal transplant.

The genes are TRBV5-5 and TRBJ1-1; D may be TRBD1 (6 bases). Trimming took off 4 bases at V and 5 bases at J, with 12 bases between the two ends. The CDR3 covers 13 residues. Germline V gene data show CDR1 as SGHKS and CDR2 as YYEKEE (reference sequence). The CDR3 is CASSTYRETEAFF. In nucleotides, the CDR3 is TGTGCCAGCAGCACCTACAGGGAAACTGAAGCTTTCTTT.

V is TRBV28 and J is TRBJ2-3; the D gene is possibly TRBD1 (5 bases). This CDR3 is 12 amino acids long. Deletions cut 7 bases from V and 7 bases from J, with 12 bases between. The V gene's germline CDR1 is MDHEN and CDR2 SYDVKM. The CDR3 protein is CASMQGWNTQYF. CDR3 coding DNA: TGTGCCAGCATGCAGGGATGGAATACGCAGTATTTT.

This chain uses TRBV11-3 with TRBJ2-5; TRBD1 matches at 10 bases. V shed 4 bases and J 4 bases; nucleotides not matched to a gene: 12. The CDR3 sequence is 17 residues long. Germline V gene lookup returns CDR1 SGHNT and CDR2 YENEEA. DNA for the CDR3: TGTGCCAGCAGCTCCCATCCGGGACAGGGGATGAGAGAGACCCAGTACTTC. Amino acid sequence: CASSSHPGQGMRETQYF. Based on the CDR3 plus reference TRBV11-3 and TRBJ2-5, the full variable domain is EAGVVQSPRYKIIEKKQPVAFWCNPISGHNTLYWYLQNLGQGPELLIRYENEEAVDDSQLPKDRFSAERLKGVDSTLKIQPAELGDSAVYLCASSSHPGQGMRETQYFGPGTRLLVL.

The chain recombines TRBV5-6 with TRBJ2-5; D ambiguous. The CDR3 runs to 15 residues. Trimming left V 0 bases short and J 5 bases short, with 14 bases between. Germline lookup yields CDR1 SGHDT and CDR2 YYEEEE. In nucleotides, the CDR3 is TGTGCCAGCAGCTTGGGACCCCTTCCTGGGGAGACCCAGTACTTC. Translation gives CASSLGPLPGETQYF.

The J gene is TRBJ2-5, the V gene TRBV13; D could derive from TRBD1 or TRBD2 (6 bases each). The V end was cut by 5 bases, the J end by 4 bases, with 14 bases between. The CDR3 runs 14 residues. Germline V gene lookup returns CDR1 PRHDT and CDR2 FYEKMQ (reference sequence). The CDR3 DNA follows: TGTGCCAGCAGCCGCGGGACATTTCGAGAGACCCAGTACTTC. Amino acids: CASSRGTFRETQYF. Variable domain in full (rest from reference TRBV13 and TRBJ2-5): AAGVIQSPRHLIKEKRETATLKCYPIPRHDTVYWYQQGPGQDPQFLISFYEKMQSDKGSIPDRFSAQQFSDYHSELNMSSLELGDSALYFCASSRGTFRETQYFGPGTRLLVL.

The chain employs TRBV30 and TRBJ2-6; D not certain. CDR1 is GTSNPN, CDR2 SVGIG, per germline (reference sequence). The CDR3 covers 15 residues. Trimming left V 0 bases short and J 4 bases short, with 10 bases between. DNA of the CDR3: TGTGCCTGGAGTGTACCCCGGTCCGGGGCCAACGTCCTGACTTTC. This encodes CAWSVPRSGANVLTF. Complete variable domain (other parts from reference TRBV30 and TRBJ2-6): SQTIHQWPATLVQPVGSPLSLECTVEGTSNPNLYWYRQAAGRGLQLLFYSVGIGQISSEVPQNLSASRPQDRQFILSSKKLLLSDSGFYLCAWSVPRSGANVLTFGAGSRLTVL.

CDR3 in amino acids: CASRTGGETQYF. The CDR3, as DNA: TGCGCCAGCAGGACAGGGGGGGAGACCCAGTACTTC. The genes are TRBV10-2 and TRBJ2-5; 9 nucleotides align to TRBD1. With 6 bases clipped from V and 5 bases from J, the junction kept 1 base outside the gene matches. In germline, CDR1 is WSHSY, CDR2 SAAADI. This CDR3 region has 12 residues.

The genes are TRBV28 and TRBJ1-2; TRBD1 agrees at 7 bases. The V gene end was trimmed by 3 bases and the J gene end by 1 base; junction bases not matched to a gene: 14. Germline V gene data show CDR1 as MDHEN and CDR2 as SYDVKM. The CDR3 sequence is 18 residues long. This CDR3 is CASSFAAGGGDLNYGYTF. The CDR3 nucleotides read TGTGCCAGCAGTTTCGCCGCAGGGGGAGGTGATCTTAACTATGGCTACACCTTC.

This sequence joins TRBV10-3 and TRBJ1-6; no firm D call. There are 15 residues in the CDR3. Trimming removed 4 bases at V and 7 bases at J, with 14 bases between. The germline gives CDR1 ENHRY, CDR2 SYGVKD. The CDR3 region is CAISASKGQNSPLHF. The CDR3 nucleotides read TGTGCCATCAGTGCTTCGAAGGGTCAGAATTCACCCCTCCACTTT.

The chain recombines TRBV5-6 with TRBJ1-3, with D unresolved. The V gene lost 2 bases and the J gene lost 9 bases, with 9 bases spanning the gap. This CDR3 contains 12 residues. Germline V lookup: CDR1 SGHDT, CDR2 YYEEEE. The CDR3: CASSLWSGTIYF. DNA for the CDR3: TGTGCCAGCAGCTTATGGTCAGGCACCATATATTTT.

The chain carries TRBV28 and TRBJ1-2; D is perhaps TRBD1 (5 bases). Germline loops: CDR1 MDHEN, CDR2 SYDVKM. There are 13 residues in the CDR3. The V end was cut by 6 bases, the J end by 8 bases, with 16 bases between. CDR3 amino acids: CASSTSGGSGYTF. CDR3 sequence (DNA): TGTGCCAGCAGCACATCGGGGGGGTCCGGCTACACCTTC.

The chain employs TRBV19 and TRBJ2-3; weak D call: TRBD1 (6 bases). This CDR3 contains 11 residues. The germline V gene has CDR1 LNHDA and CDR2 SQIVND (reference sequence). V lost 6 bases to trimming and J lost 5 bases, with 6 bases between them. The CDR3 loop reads CASRQGDTQYF. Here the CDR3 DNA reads TGTGCCAGTAGACAGGGAGATACGCAGTATTTT.

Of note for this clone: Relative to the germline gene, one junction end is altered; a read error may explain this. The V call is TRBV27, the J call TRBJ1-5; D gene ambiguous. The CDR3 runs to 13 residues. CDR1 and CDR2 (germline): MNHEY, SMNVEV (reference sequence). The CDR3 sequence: CAGSYSRVGPQHF. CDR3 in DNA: TGTGCCGGCAGTTACAGCCGTGTGGGGCCCCAGCATTTT.

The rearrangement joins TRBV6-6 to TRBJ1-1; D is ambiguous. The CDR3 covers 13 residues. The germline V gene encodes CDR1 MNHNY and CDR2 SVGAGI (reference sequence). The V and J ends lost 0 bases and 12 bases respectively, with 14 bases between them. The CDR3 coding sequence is TGTGCCAGCAGTTACTCGATATCCCGGGAGACTTTCTTT. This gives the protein CASSYSISRETFF.

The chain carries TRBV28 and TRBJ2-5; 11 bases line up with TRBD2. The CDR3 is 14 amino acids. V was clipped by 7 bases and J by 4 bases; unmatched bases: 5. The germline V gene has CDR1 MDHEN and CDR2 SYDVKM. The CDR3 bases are TGTGCCAGCACCCTAGCGGGGGGAACAGAGACCCAGTACTTC. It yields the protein CASTLAGGTETQYF.

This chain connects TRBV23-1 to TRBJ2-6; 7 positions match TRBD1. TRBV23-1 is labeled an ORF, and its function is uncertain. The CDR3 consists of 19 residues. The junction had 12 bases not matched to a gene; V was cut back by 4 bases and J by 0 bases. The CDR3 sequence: CASSLASTGYFSGANVLTF. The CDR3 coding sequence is TGCGCCAGCAGTCTAGCCTCGACAGGGTACTTCTCTGGGGCCAACGTCCTGACTTTC.

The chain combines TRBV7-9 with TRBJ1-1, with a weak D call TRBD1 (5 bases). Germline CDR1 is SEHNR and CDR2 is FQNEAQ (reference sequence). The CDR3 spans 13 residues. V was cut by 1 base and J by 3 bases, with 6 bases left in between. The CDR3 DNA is TGTGCCAGCAGCTTAGTGGGGGACACTGAAGCTTTCTTT. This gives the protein CASSLVGDTEAFF.

The chain's CDR3 is CASSPGTGLLSEKLFF. The CDR3, as DNA: TGCGCCAGCAGCCCCGGGACAGGGCTACTCTCGGAAAAACTGTTTTTT. The gene calls are TRBV5-1 and TRBJ1-4; TRBD1 aligns across 9 bases. V trimming: 4 bases; J trimming: 8 bases; junction bases outside the gene matches: 12. CDR1 SGHRS and CDR2 YFSETQ come from the germline V gene. The CDR3 extends over 16 amino acids. The variable domain in full, completed from reference TRBV5-1 and TRBJ1-4, reads KAGVTQTPRYLIKTRGQQVTLSCSPISGHRSVSWYQQTPGQGLQFLFEYFSETQRNKGNFPGRFSGRQFSNSRSEMNVSTLELGDSALYLCASSPGTGLLSEKLFFGSGTQLSVL.

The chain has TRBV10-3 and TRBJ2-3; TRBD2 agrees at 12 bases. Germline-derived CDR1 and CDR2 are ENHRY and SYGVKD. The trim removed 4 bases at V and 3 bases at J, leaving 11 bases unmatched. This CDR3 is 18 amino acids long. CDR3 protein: CAISATLTSGGSTDTQYF. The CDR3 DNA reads TGTGCCATCAGTGCAACCTTGACTAGCGGGGGATCAACAGATACGCAGTATTTT.

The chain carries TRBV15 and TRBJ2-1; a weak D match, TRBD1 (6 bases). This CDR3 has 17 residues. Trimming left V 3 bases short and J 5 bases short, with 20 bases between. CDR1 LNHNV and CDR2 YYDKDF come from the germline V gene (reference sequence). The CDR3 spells CATSSSPGHRANNEQFF. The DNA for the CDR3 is TGTGCCACCAGCAGTTCTCCGGGACACCGAGCAAACAATGAGCAGTTCTTC.

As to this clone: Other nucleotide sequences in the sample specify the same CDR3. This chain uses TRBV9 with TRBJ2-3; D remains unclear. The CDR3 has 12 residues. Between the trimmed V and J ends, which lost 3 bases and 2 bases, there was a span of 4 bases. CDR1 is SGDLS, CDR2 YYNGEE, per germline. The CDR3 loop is CASSGLTDTQYF. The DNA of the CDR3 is TGTGCCAGCAGCGGACTCACAGATACGCAGTATTTT. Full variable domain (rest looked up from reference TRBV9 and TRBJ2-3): DSGVTQTPKHLITATGQRVTLRCSPRSGDLSVYWYQQSLDQGLQFLIQYYNGEERAKGNILERFSAQQFPDLHSELNLSSLELGDSALYFCASSGLTDTQYFGPGTRLTVL.